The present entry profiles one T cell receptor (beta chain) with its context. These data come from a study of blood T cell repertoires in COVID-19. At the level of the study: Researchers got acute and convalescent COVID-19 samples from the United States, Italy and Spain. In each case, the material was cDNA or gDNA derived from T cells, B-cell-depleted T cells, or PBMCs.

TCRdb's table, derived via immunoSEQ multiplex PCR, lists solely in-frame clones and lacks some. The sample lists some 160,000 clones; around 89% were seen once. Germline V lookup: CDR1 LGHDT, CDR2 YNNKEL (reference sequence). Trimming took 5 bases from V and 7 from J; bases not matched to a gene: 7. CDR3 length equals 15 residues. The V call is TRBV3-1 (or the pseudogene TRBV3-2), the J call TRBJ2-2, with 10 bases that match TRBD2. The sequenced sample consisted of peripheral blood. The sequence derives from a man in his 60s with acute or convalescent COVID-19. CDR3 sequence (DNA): TGTGCCAGCAGCAAGCGGGGGGGCCAAGGCGGGGAGCTGTTTTTT. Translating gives CASSKRGGQGGELFF.